Presented here are 19 T cell receptor beta chains from one specimen sequenced in a study of T cell responses to AZD1222 COVID-19 vaccine. Clones were sequenced by immunoSEQ multiplex PCR, and TCRdb holds only the in-frame ones, with some missing. This sample yields 120,000 or so clones, of which 89% are seen a single time; 1.5% to 1.8% belongs to the top ten. Sequenced here: peripheral blood, sampled on day 0 of AZD1222 vaccination. These receptors all come from an adult in good health.

The chain recombines TRBV6-5 with TRBJ1-1; 7 bases match TRBD1. CDR3 length: 14 amino acids. CDR1 and CDR2 (germline): MNHEY, SVGAGI. V lost 6 bases to trimming and J lost 5 bases; unmatched junction nucleotides: 9. The CDR3 sequence is CASRYGAGGTEAFF. The CDR3 DNA is TGTGCCAGCAGATATGGGGCAGGGGGGACTGAAGCTTTCTTT.

The chain employs TRBV12-5 and TRBJ2-1, with 8 bases that match TRBD2. Germline CDR1 is LGHNT and CDR2 is FRNRAP. CDR3 length: 13 amino acids. V lost 6 bases to trimming and J lost 9 bases; unmatched junction nucleotides: 7. DNA for the CDR3: TGTGCTAGTGGCCGTAGCGGGATCTCTGAGCAGTTCTTC. Amino acid sequence: CASGRSGISEQFF.

This chain uses TRBV2 with TRBJ2-1, with a weak D call TRBD2 (6 bases). The CDR3 contains 12 residues. The V gene's germline CDR1 is SNHLY and CDR2 FYNNEI. V lost 10 bases to trimming and J lost 9 bases, with 16 bases between them. The CDR3, as DNA: TGTGCCACTCAGATTCAGGGAGGTGAGCAGTTCTTC. Translation gives CATQIQGGEQFF.

This CDR3 is CAVRGGRQETQYF. The DNA for the CDR3 is TGTGCCGTCAGGGGCGGACGACAAGAGACCCAGTACTTC. The chain couples TRBV27 to TRBJ2-5; tentatively, D is TRBD1 (6 bases). The CDR3 extends over 13 amino acids. Germline CDR1 is MNHEY and CDR2 is SMNVEV (reference sequence). V shed 11 bases and J shed 2 bases, with 15 bases lying between them.

This clone showed up just once. J is TRBJ2-7 and V is TRBV18, with D unclear. The V end lost 5 bases, the J end lost 6 bases, and 17 bases lay between the germline ends. This CDR3 is built from 14 residues. CDR1 is KGHSH, CDR2 LQKENI, per germline. Here the CDR3 reads CASSSESRRFEQYF. The CDR3 DNA is TGTGCCAGCTCATCTGAGTCTAGAAGGTTCGAGCAGTACTTC.

The genes are TRBV29-1 and TRBJ2-7; 7 positions agree with TRBD1. V dropped 1 base and J dropped 7; count of bases not matched to a gene: 7. The CDR3 has 13 residues. CDR1 is SQVTM and CDR2 is ANQGSEA in the germline V gene. The CDR3: CSVEGGTDSEQYF. CDR3 DNA: TGCAGCGTTGAAGGGGGGACAGATTCGGAGCAGTACTTC.

The chain recombines TRBV19 with TRBJ2-1; D unresolved. Trimming removed 2 bases at V and 6 bases at J, with 5 bases between. CDR3 length: 12 amino acids. The germline V gene has CDR1 LNHDA and CDR2 SQIVND (reference sequence). The CDR3 DNA reads TGTGCCAGTAGTATATTTGGCAATGAGCAGTTCTTC. This gives the protein CASSIFGNEQFF.

The V gene is TRBV5-6, the J gene TRBJ1-4, with D possibly matching TRBD1 (6 bases). Germline lookup yields CDR1 SGHDT and CDR2 YYEEEE. V dropped 1 base and J dropped 7 bases, with 17 bases sitting between them. The length of the CDR3 is 16 residues. CDR3 sequence (DNA): TGTGCCAGCAGCTTGAACTCAGCAGGGGCGGCTGAAAAACTGTTTTTT. Protein: CASSLNSAGAAEKLFF.

This clone was counted only a few times. This sequence joins TRBV6-5 and TRBJ2-1; 10 positions match TRBD2. The junction had 7 bases not matched to a gene; V was cut back by 4 bases and J by 4 bases. The CDR3 totals 16 residues. The germline gives CDR1 MNHEY, CDR2 SVGAGI. This chain's CDR3 is CASSFAAGGTYNEQFF. CDR3 DNA: TGTGCCAGCAGTTTCGCAGCGGGAGGGACTTACAATGAGCAGTTCTTC.

The chain is built from TRBV5-1 and TRBJ1-2; possible D gene TRBD1, 5 bases. The CDR3 totals 15 residues. V dropped 0 bases and J dropped 3 bases, with 12 bases sitting between them. Germline V gene data show CDR1 as SGHRS and CDR2 as YFSETQ. CDR3: CASSLADGGYYGYTF. CDR3 nucleotides: TGCGCCAGCAGCTTGGCTGATGGGGGATACTATGGCTACACCTTC. Complete variable domain (other parts from reference TRBV5-1 and TRBJ1-2): KAGVTQTPRYLIKTRGQQVTLSCSPISGHRSVSWYQQTPGQGLQFLFEYFSETQRNKGNFPGRFSGRQFSNSRSEMNVSTLELGDSALYLCASSLADGGYYGYTFGSGTRLTVV.

The chain joins TRBV28 to TRBJ1-5, with D unresolved. The CDR3 sequence is 14 residues long. The ends were cut back, 2 bases at V and 0 bases at J, with 5 bases in the middle. Germline CDR1 is MDHEN and CDR2 is SYDVKM. The CDR3 sequence: CASSLRSSNQPQHF. The CDR3 nucleotides read TGTGCCAGCAGTTTAAGGAGTAGCAATCAGCCCCAGCATTTT.

This clone turned up a few times. CDR3: CASSDGDSADTQYF. CDR3 DNA sequence: TGTGCCAGCAGTGACGGGGATAGCGCAGATACGCAGTATTTT. The V and J genes are TRBV6-4 and TRBJ2-3; maybe TRBD2 (5 bases). Germline V gives CDR1 MRHNA, CDR2 SNTAGT. The V end was cut by 2 bases, the J end by 4 bases, with 10 bases between. This CDR3 is built from 14 residues.

The chain is built from TRBV11-3 and TRBJ2-2, with TRBD2 matching 13 bases. This CDR3 comprises 19 residues. The ends lost 3 bases at V and 4 bases at J; junction bases unmatched: 11. Germline values: CDR1 SGHNT, CDR2 YENEEA. The CDR3 DNA sequence: TGTGCCAGCAGCTTTTGGGTTGGACTAGCGGGAGTCGGCACCGGGGAGCTGTTTTTT. Translated: CASSFWVGLAGVGTGELFF.

This chain joins TRBV9 and TRBJ1-2; D is possibly TRBD1 (5 bases). Germline-derived CDR1 and CDR2 are SGDLS and YYNGEE. V lost 9 bases to trimming and J lost 6 bases, with 18 bases between them. The CDR3 covers 13 residues. The CDR3 DNA follows: TGTGCCACCTCGACCGGGACGGAGGATGGCTACACCTTC. Translated: CATSTGTEDGYTF. Complete variable domain (other parts from reference TRBV9 and TRBJ1-2): DSGVTQTPKHLITATGQRVTLRCSPRSGDLSVYWYQQSLDQGLQFLIQYYNGEERAKGNILERFSAQQFPDLHSELNLSSLELGDSALYFCATSTGTEDGYTFGSGTRLTVV.

V usage is TRBV5-1 and J usage is TRBJ2-4; a possible D gene is TRBD2 (5 bases). Germline-derived CDR1 and CDR2 are SGHRS and YFSETQ. V was pared by 4 bases and J by 0 bases, with 20 bases between. The CDR3 is made up of 18 amino acids. This CDR3 is CASSERSARALAKNIQYF. CDR3 in DNA: TGCGCCAGCAGCGAAAGGTCTGCGCGGGCCCTAGCCAAAAACATTCAGTACTTC.

The rearrangement uses TRBV19 and TRBJ2-1, with no clear D. Germline CDR1 and CDR2: LNHDA and SQIVND (reference sequence). This CDR3 has 12 amino acids. Trimming removed 5 bases from V and 8 bases from J, with 10 bases in between. This chain's CDR3 is CASSPRFHEQFF. DNA of the CDR3: TGTGCCAGTAGTCCTAGATTCCATGAGCAGTTCTTC.

The chain links TRBV5-6 to TRBJ1-1, with D perhaps TRBD1 (6 bases). The CDR3 is 13 amino acids. V was clipped by 2 bases and J by 4 bases, with 9 bases between them. Per the germline V gene, CDR1 is SGHDT and CDR2 is YYEEEE. This CDR3 reads CASSFWGPTEAFF. The DNA of the CDR3 is TGTGCCAGCAGCTTCTGGGGGCCCACTGAAGCTTTCTTT.

The CDR3 DNA reads as TGCGCCAGCAGCTTGACTGGGAATGCTAATGAAAAACTGTTTTTT. It specifies CASSLTGNANEKLFF. This chain links TRBV5-1 with TRBJ1-4; the D is unclear. This CDR3 region has 15 residues. The V gene's germline CDR1 is SGHRS and CDR2 YFSETQ. V was trimmed by 1 base and J by 3 bases, leaving 10 bases between them.

The rearrangement uses TRBV19 and TRBJ2-7; possibly TRBD2 for D (5 bases). The CDR3 covers 15 residues. V shed 8 bases and J shed 3 bases, with 20 bases lying between them. The germline CDR1 and CDR2 sequences are LNHDA and SQIVND (reference sequence). The CDR3 nucleotides are TGTGCCAGTGCCCAGTATAGGACGGGAAACTACGAGCAGTACTTC. Encoded protein: CASAQYRTGNYEQYF.